One T cell receptor beta chain is described in this entry. The antigen is unknown. The CDR3 contains 16 residues. The V gene's germline CDR1 is SGHRS and CDR2 YFSETQ. J lost 2 bases, V lost 0 bases, and 2 bases had no gene match. ViraFEST assay sequencing came after antigen-specific CD4+ T cells were expanded with viral peptide pools. Following 10 days of culture, CD4+ T cells were isolated. According to the study, vaccine recipients showed no prior SARS-CoV-2 infection and negative nucleocapsid antibodies. They grew over 1.5 million PBMC in each well, adding around 9 IU/ml IL-2 and 8 to 10 ug/ml peptides. Cultures had half their medium replaced with IL-2 medium on days 3 and 7. Assay: immunoSEQ multiplex PCR; the TCRdb copy retains only in-frame clones and omits some. The table lists about 24,000 clones, roughly 70% of them singletons. The data are from a study of vaccination effects on CD4 cells after COVID-19.

Regarding the study as a whole: Of the vaccine-induced clones from healthy vaccinees, merely 1 of 255 recognized common cold coronaviruses as well. The study enrolled few convalescent patients and sampled no early post-infection timepoints.

This specimen consisted of CD4+ T cells from PBMCs cultured with SARS-CoV-2 spike peptides, obtained before COVID-19 vaccination. This clonotype was sampled from a human donor who received a COVID-19 vaccine. This sequence joins TRBV5-1 and TRBJ2-5, with 12 bases identical to TRBD2. The CDR3 coding sequence is TGCGCCAGCAGCTTGGTTCTAGCGGGAGGGCAAGAGACCCAGTACTTC. Translated: CASSLVLAGGQETQYF.